One and the same sample provided the 15 T cell receptor beta chains below, sequenced in a study of blood T cells in healthy people across ages. PCR was performed a second time for roughly 7 to 11 cycles using a sample-barcoded 5' primer and a J-beta primer mix. TCRdb called the 5' RACE reads again in MiXCR, with one record for every CDR3 protein. This table holds 600,000 to 800,000 distinct CDR3 sequences, around a fifth found once. The sample taken for sequencing was blood. These receptors were collected from a man aged 65 to 79 in good health.

V is TRBV2 and J is TRBJ1-4; D remains ambiguous. Trimming stripped 3 bases from V and 15 bases from J, with 8 bases between. The CDR3 totals 10 residues. The germline CDR1 and CDR2 sequences are SNHLY and FYNNEI. The CDR3 here is CASSDEVMFF. The CDR3 DNA reads as TGTGCCAGCAGTGATGAGGTCATGTTTTTT.

This chain connects TRBV5-1 to TRBJ2-5; 9 nucleotides align to TRBD2. The CDR3 runs to 15 residues. After removal of 4 bases from V and 3 bases from J, the junction contained 7 bases not matched to a gene. Germline V gene sequence: CDR1 SGHRS, CDR2 YFSETQ. In DNA, the CDR3 is TGCGCCAGCAGCCCCAGTAGCGGGAGAGAAGAGACCCAGTACTTC. Translated: CASSPSSGREETQYF.

This clonotype was counted only a few times. This chain connects TRBV20-1 to TRBJ2-5; either TRBD1 or TRBD2 may supply D (5 bases each). The end of the DNA aligns better with TRBJ2-1, so the J call may be wrong. This CDR3 has 13 amino acids. Germline V gene lookup returns CDR1 DFQATT and CDR2 SNEGSKA (reference sequence). The CDR3 coding sequence is TGCAGTGCTAGAGAGGTTTGGGGGAATGAGCAGTTCTTC. Protein sequence: CSAREVWGNEQFF.

This clonotype was counted between two and nine times. CDR3 sequence reads: CSARAGASDSPLHF. The CDR3 DNA reads as TGCAGTGCTAGGGCAGGGGCTAGTGATTCACCCCTCCACTTT. The chain is built from TRBV20-1 and TRBJ1-6; maybe TRBD1 (6 bases). This CDR3 is built from 14 residues. The V gene lost 3 bases and the J gene lost 8 bases, with 14 bases spanning the gap. Germline V gene sequence: CDR1 DFQATT, CDR2 SNEGSKA (reference sequence).

This rearrangement joins TRBV7-9 to TRBJ1-4; D unclear. Germline CDR1 and CDR2: SEHNR and FQNEAQ (reference sequence). The CDR3 covers 15 residues. The germline V and J ends were trimmed by 0 bases and 0 bases, with 5 bases remaining between them. DNA of the CDR3: TGTGCCAGCAGCTTAGCAAAGCCAACTAATGAAAAACTGTTTTTT. This translates into CASSLAKPTNEKLFF.

This clonotype occurred a few times. This sequence joins TRBV20-1 and TRBJ2-1, with 8 positions matching TRBD2. Germline loops: CDR1 DFQATT, CDR2 SNEGSKA (reference sequence). The V gene end was trimmed by 6 bases and the J gene end by 4 bases; junction bases not matched to a gene: 5. The CDR3 runs 13 residues. The CDR3 sequence is CSAQREPYNEQFF. In nucleotides, the CDR3 is TGCAGTGCCCAGCGGGAGCCTTACAATGAGCAGTTCTTC.

V gene TRBV10-3 combines with J gene TRBJ2-2; D unresolved. This CDR3 has 15 amino acids. Germline V lookup: CDR1 ENHRY, CDR2 SYGVKD. V was clipped by 6 bases and J by 0 bases, with 11 bases between them. The CDR3 protein is CAISKSQTNTGELFF. CDR3 DNA: TGTGCCATCAGCAAGTCGCAGACGAACACCGGGGAGCTGTTTTTT.

The V gene is TRBV12-3 or TRBV12-4, the J gene TRBJ2-6, with D perhaps matching TRBD1 (6 bases). This CDR3 contains 16 residues. V was clipped by 1 base and J by 0 bases, with 7 bases between them. CDR3 DNA sequence: TGTGCCAGCAGTTTAGGGACAGCCTCTGGGGCCAACGTCCTGACTTTC. Protein: CASSLGTASGANVLTF.

Regarding this clonotype: Relative to the germline gene, one junction end is altered; a read error may explain this. J is TRBJ1-1 and V is TRBV20-1; 10 nucleotides line up with TRBD1. The CDR3 runs 12 residues. Germline-derived CDR1 and CDR2 are DFQATT and SNEGSKA (reference sequence). The CDR3 protein is CSARDRGRGSFF. As DNA, the CDR3 is TGCAGTGCCAGAGACAGGGGGCGAGGATCTTTCTTT.

This clonotype was observed a handful of times. J is TRBJ2-5 and V is TRBV7-2; D is undetermined. Trimming pared 5 bases from V and 5 bases from J, leaving 12 bases between. Germline CDR1 and CDR2: SGHTA and FQGNSA. The CDR3 extends over 13 amino acids. The CDR3, as DNA: TGTGCCAGCAGCCCAACCATAGACGAGACCCAGTACTTC. It yields the protein CASSPTIDETQYF.

This clonotype was seen only a few times. V and J are TRBV14 and TRBJ2-5; possibly TRBD2 for D (7 bases). V lost 4 bases and J 2 bases, leaving 14 bases between the germline ends. The V gene's germline CDR1 is SGHDN and CDR2 FVKESK. CDR3 size: 15 residues. The CDR3 loop reads CASSPPGGPQETQYF. Written as DNA, the CDR3 is TGTGCCAGCAGCCCTCCCGGGGGGCCACAAGAGACCCAGTACTTC.

Remarks on this clonotype: This CDR3 fails to terminate in the conserved phenylalanine or tryptophan, so it likely reflects a read error. The chain couples TRBV7-3 to TRBJ2-1; 9 positions match TRBD2. The germline V gene has CDR1 SGHTA and CDR2 FQGTGA. Trimming cost V 2 bases and J 8 bases; bases outside gene matches: 4. The CDR3 has 14 amino acids. CDR3 amino acids: CASSLAGGRDEQFT. DNA of the CDR3: TGTGCCAGCAGCTTAGCGGGAGGGCGGGATGAGCAGTTCACC.

This clonotype was counted only a few times. V usage is TRBV6-2 or TRBV6-3 and J usage is TRBJ2-7, with a tentative D call TRBD1 (5 bases). The CDR3 runs to 12 residues. Trimming removed 0 bases from V and 6 bases from J, with 6 bases in between. Per germline, CDR1 MNHEY and CDR2 SVGEGT. CDR3 loop: CASSYSGVEQYF. The CDR3 nucleotides read TGTGCCAGCAGTTACTCAGGGGTCGAGCAGTACTTC.

This clonotype was counted between two and nine times. This rearrangement joins TRBV3-1 to TRBJ2-5, with TRBD2 matching 14 bases. With 1 base clipped from V and 4 bases from J, the junction kept 5 bases outside the gene matches. Germline CDR1 reads LGHDT; CDR2 reads YNNKEL (reference sequence). The CDR3 loop spans 17 amino acids. The DNA of the CDR3 is TGTGCCAGCAGCCAAGTAAACGGACTAGCGGGAGGAGAGACCCAGTACTTC. Translation: CASSQVNGLAGGETQYF.

This clonotype was seen only a few times. The J gene is TRBJ2-1, the V gene TRBV4-3, with D possibly being TRBD2 (5 bases). Trimming shortened V by 1 base and J by 7 bases, and 14 bases separated the two germline ends. The CDR3 is 15 amino acids. Looked up from germline, CDR1 is LGHNA and CDR2 is YSLEER. CDR3: CASSQVGDYQNEQFF. As DNA, the CDR3 is TGCGCCAGCAGCCAAGTCGGAGACTACCAGAATGAGCAGTTCTTC.